The next 30 T cell receptor beta chains were all read from a single sample in a study of response to subunit inactivated influenza vaccine. Via MiXCR, TCRdb re-called the RT-PCR reads, giving one row per CDR3 protein. This sample has about 650,000 distinct CDR3 sequences, with 15% to 19% found just once. The specimen comprised PBMCs from blood, sampled 11 to 12 days after vaccination. These receptors all stem from a man aged 50-60 years who received an inactivated influenza vaccine.

This clonotype was observed a few times. The V call is TRBV4-3, the J call TRBJ2-5, with 8 bases aligning to TRBD1. The CDR3 is 15 residues long. Germline V gene data show CDR1 as LGHNA and CDR2 as YSLEER. Losses at the gene ends were 1 base for V and 5 bases for J; bases not matched to a gene: 6. In DNA, the CDR3 is TGCGCCAGCAGCCAAGGGACAGGGAGGAGGGAGACCCAGTACTTC. Residues: CASSQGTGRRETQYF.

The chain is built from TRBV3-1 and TRBJ1-1; D gene ambiguous. From germline, CDR1 is LGHDT and CDR2 YNNKEL (reference sequence). V was trimmed by 0 bases and J by 2 bases, leaving 13 bases between them. There are 16 residues in the CDR3. This chain's CDR3 is CASSQDFVPRNTEAFF. CDR3 nucleotides: TGTGCCAGCAGCCAAGATTTCGTACCGAGAAACACTGAAGCTTTCTTT. The whole variable domain, filled in from reference TRBV3-1 and TRBJ1-1, reads DTAVSQTPKYLVTQMGNDKSIKCEQNLGHDTMYWYKQDSKKFLKIMFSYNNKELIINETVPNRFSPKSPDKAHLNLHINSLELGDSAVYFCASSQDFVPRNTEAFFGQGTRLTVV.

The chain uses TRBV11-2 and TRBJ2-4; TRBD2 matches 9 bases. The length of the CDR3 is 18 residues. The V segment lost 0 bases and the J segment 0 bases; nucleotides outside the gene matches: 6. The germline V gene encodes CDR1 SGHAT and CDR2 FQNNGV. The CDR3 DNA reads TGTGCCAGCAGCTTAGATCCCGGACTAGCGACAGCCAAAAACATTCAGTACTTC. This sequence encodes CASSLDPGLATAKNIQYF. The full variable domain, with the rest looked up from reference TRBV11-2 and TRBJ2-4, is EAGVAQSPRYKIIEKRQSVAFWCNPISGHATLYWYQQILGQGPKLLIQFQNNGVVDDSQLPKDRFSAERLKGVDSTLKIQPAKLEDSAVYLCASSLDPGLATAKNIQYFGAGTRLSVL.

V usage is TRBV29-1 and J usage is TRBJ2-3, with 9 bases that match TRBD2. From germline, CDR1 is SQVTM and CDR2 ANQGSEA. Trimming removed 5 bases from V and 1 base from J; junction bases left unmatched: 4. This CDR3 is built from 14 residues. CDR3 protein: CSVNLAGGTDTQYF. The CDR3 DNA sequence: TGCAGCGTTAATTTAGCGGGGGGCACAGATACGCAGTATTTT.

The chain is built from TRBV2 and TRBJ2-3; a weak D match, TRBD1 (5 bases). V lost 4 bases and J lost 5, with 13 bases in between. Germline V gene sequence: CDR1 SNHLY, CDR2 FYNNEI. The CDR3 runs to 14 residues. The CDR3 region is CASSVGPREDTQYF. DNA of the CDR3: TGTGCCAGCAGTGTGGGGCCCCGCGAAGATACGCAGTATTTT.

The chain is built from TRBV15 and TRBJ2-5; the D gene is possibly TRBD2 (6 bases). With 5 bases removed from V and 5 bases from J, the gap between germline ends came to 6 bases. CDR1 and CDR2 from the germline V gene are LNHNV and YYDKDF (reference sequence). This CDR3 contains 11 residues. The chain's CDR3 is CATSAGETQYF. CDR3 nucleotide sequence: TGTGCCACCAGCGCGGGGGAGACCCAGTACTTC.

This clonotype was detected a few times. This rearrangement joins TRBV4-1 to TRBJ2-1; 7 nucleotides match TRBD1. Germline V gives CDR1 MGHRA, CDR2 YSYEKL. V shed 0 bases and J 8 bases; nucleotides not matched to a gene: 4. The CDR3 sequence is 14 residues long. The CDR3 DNA sequence: TGCGCCAGCAGCCAAGAGGGAACAGGGGATGAGCAGTTCTTC. It is translated as CASSQEGTGDEQFF.

In this sample, this clonotype turned up a few times. In DNA, the CDR3 is TGCAGCGCCCAGCCGGCAGAAACCTACGAGCAGTACTTC. Its translation is CSAQPAETYEQYF. The V call is TRBV29-1, the J call TRBJ2-7; D uncertain. V was pared by 7 bases and J by 2 bases, with 15 bases between. This CDR3 has 13 amino acids. Germline loops: CDR1 SQVTM, CDR2 ANQGSEA.

The V and J genes are TRBV10-3 and TRBJ2-7, with a tentative D call TRBD1 (5 bases). This CDR3 is built from 12 residues. Germline CDR1 reads ENHRY; CDR2 reads SYGVKD. Between the trimmed V and J ends, which lost 6 bases and 4 bases, there was a span of 10 bases. In DNA, the CDR3 is TGTGCCATCAGCAGTGACAGATACGAGCAGTACTTC. It specifies CAISSDRYEQYF.

A few counts support this clonotype. The chain uses TRBV27 and TRBJ2-5; 9 bases are a match to TRBD1. The CDR3 runs to 14 residues. CDR1 and CDR2 (germline): MNHEY, SMNVEV (reference sequence). Trimming cost V 5 bases and J 5 bases; bases outside gene matches: 6. CDR3 protein: CASSASTGGETQYF. The CDR3 DNA sequence: TGTGCCAGCAGTGCGTCGACAGGGGGGGAGACCCAGTACTTC.

The chain has TRBV5-6 and TRBJ2-7, with 8 bases aligning to TRBD1. Germline V CDR1 and CDR2: SGHDT, YYEEEE. The length of the CDR3 is 17 residues. The junction had 11 bases not matched to a gene; V was cut back by 0 bases and J by 3 bases. CDR3 sequence (DNA): TGTGCCAGCAGCTTGGTGGGATGGACAGGGCCCAACTACGAGCAGTACTTC. As protein: CASSLVGWTGPNYEQYF.

This clonotype was counted between two and nine times. The genes are TRBV6-1 and TRBJ2-5; TRBD1 or TRBD2 may be the D gene (6 bases each). Between the trimmed V and J ends, which lost 6 bases and 4 bases, there was a span of 15 bases. The CDR3 is made up of 14 amino acids. Germline CDR1 is MNHNS and CDR2 is SASEGT. CDR3 region: CASSASGGRETQYF. The CDR3 nucleotides are TGTGCCAGCAGCGCCTCCGGGGGCCGAGAGACCCAGTACTTC.

This clonotype showed up just a few times. V and J are TRBV7-2 and TRBJ2-3; TRBD1 matches at 8 bases. Trimming at V came to 1 base and at J to 8 bases, leaving 5 bases not matched to a gene. This CDR3 has 14 amino acids. Per germline, CDR1 SGHTA and CDR2 FQGNSA. This CDR3 is CASSLGTGSPTQYF. The DNA of the CDR3 is TGTGCCAGCAGCTTAGGGACAGGGAGCCCTACGCAGTATTTT.

There are a few counts of this clonotype. The chain joins TRBV7-8 to TRBJ2-2; D is unclear. V gave up 7 bases and J gave up 0 bases, with 9 bases separating them. Germline V gives CDR1 SGHVS, CDR2 FQNEAQ. The CDR3 contains 14 residues. The CDR3 here is CASKGGSNTGELFF. The CDR3 coding sequence is TGTGCCAGCAAGGGCGGATCGAACACCGGGGAGCTGTTTTTT.

This clonotype was seen a few times. The chain links TRBV11-2 to TRBJ1-4; 7 nucleotides align to TRBD1. V was pared by 1 base and J by 6 bases, with 8 bases of the junction left unmatched. The CDR3 is 16 residues long. The V gene's germline CDR1 is SGHAT and CDR2 FQNNGV. The CDR3 reads CASSLGIDREDEKLFF. DNA for the CDR3: TGTGCCAGCAGCTTAGGGATCGACAGGGAGGATGAAAAACTGTTTTTT.

This clonotype occurred a few times. This chain uses TRBV6-5 with TRBJ2-1; D could derive from TRBD1 or TRBD2 (5 bases each). CDR3 size: 11 residues. Per germline, CDR1 MNHEY and CDR2 SVGAGI. The V gene lost 6 bases and the J gene lost 13 bases, with 13 bases spanning the gap. CDR3 DNA sequence: TGTGCCAGCAGCACCGGGACCAGTCAGTTCTTC. It specifies CASSTGTSQFF.

The chain couples TRBV7-2 to TRBJ2-7; TRBD1 matches at 8 bases. V shed 3 bases, J shed 6 bases, and the junction held 10 bases outside the gene matches. Germline loops: CDR1 SGHTA, CDR2 FQGNSA. The CDR3 sequence is 15 residues long. The CDR3 region has the DNA TGTGCCAGCAGCTTTGAGGCAGGGGGCGCGTCCGAGCAGTACTTC. As protein: CASSFEAGGASEQYF.

V usage is TRBV11-2 and J usage is TRBJ2-1; weak D call: TRBD1 (6 bases). This CDR3 contains 15 residues. V was clipped by 5 bases and J by 3 bases, with 14 bases between them. In germline, CDR1 is SGHAT, CDR2 FQNNGV. The CDR3 spells CASSPKTGDYNEQFF. In nucleotides, the CDR3 is TGTGCCAGCAGCCCCAAGACAGGAGACTACAATGAGCAGTTCTTC.

This clonotype came up a few times. The V gene is TRBV20-1, the J gene TRBJ1-2, with 11 bases lining up with TRBD1. Germline values: CDR1 DFQATT, CDR2 SNEGSKA (reference sequence). This CDR3 is 14 amino acids long. CDR3 DNA sequence: TGCCAAGCCGGACAGGGGGCGCAAGTATATGGCTACACCTTC. It encodes CQAGQGAQVYGYTF.

The chain employs TRBV9 and TRBJ2-2; 10 nucleotides align to TRBD2. Germline CDR1 is SGDLS and CDR2 is YYNGEE. J was trimmed by 6 bases and V by 3 bases; bases with no gene match: 5. This CDR3 is built from 15 residues. Written as DNA, the CDR3 is TGTGCCAGCAGCGGCGGGACTAGCGTTGCCGGGGAGCTGTTTTTT. Its protein is CASSGGTSVAGELFF.

There are a few counts of this clonotype. V is TRBV5-1 and J is TRBJ2-7, with D possibly matching TRBD2 (5 bases). The V gene's germline CDR1 is SGHRS and CDR2 YFSETQ. The CDR3 has 14 amino acids. The ends were cut back, 4 bases at V and 3 bases at J, with 14 bases in the middle. In DNA, the CDR3 is TGCGCCAGCAGCGTGCTAGCAAAAAGCTACGAGCAGTACTTC. Its protein product is CASSVLAKSYEQYF.

This clonotype was picked up a small number of times. The rearrangement uses TRBV6-2 or TRBV6-3 and TRBJ2-7, with no clear D. Germline-derived CDR1 and CDR2 are MNHEY and SVGEGT. The CDR3 loop spans 16 amino acids. Trimming left V 0 bases short and J 3 bases short, with 15 bases between. DNA of the CDR3: TGTGCCAGCAGTTACTCGAGTACAACCGCCGACTACGAGCAGTACTTC. Protein sequence: CASSYSSTTADYEQYF.

This clonotype was observed a few times. This sequence joins TRBV6-2 or TRBV6-3 and TRBJ2-4; maybe TRBD1 (6 bases). The CDR3 runs 13 residues. Trimming took 6 bases from V and 9 from J, leaving 15 bases between them. In germline, CDR1 is MNHEY, CDR2 SVGEGT. CDR3 in DNA: TGTGCCAGCAGCCCCCCACAGGGAACCATTCAGTACTTC. Translating gives CASSPPQGTIQYF.

This chain uses TRBV20-1 with TRBJ2-3; D gene ambiguous. The length of the CDR3 is 13 residues. CDR1 and CDR2 from the germline V gene are DFQATT and SNEGSKA (reference sequence). Trimming removed 8 bases from V and 0 bases from J, with 12 bases in between. CDR3 sequence reads: CSLTRTSTDTQYF. CDR3 DNA: TGCAGTCTCACGCGTACTAGCACAGATACGCAGTATTTT.

V gene TRBV29-1 combines with J gene TRBJ2-5; D call uncertain. The V and J ends lost 1 base and 0 bases respectively, with 9 bases between them. This CDR3 contains 14 residues. Germline V gene lookup returns CDR1 SQVTM and CDR2 ANQGSEA. The CDR3 sequence is CSVEVIGYQETQYF. As DNA, the CDR3 is TGCAGCGTTGAAGTAATTGGGTACCAAGAGACCCAGTACTTC.

This clonotype was seen ten or more times. This sequence joins TRBV4-1 and TRBJ2-7; D not resolved. Trimming took off 0 bases at V and 2 bases at J, with 11 bases between the two ends. Germline loops: CDR1 MGHRA, CDR2 YSYEKL. The CDR3 is made up of 15 amino acids. The CDR3 nucleotides are TGCGCCAGCAGCCAAGAGTTGCACGGAGCCTACGAGCAGTACTTC. Its translation is CASSQELHGAYEQYF.

A few counts support this clonotype. The chain joins TRBV4-2 to TRBJ2-2; a possible D gene is TRBD2 (5 bases). This CDR3 is built from 15 residues. The V and J ends lost 4 bases and 0 bases respectively, with 9 bases between them. Germline V gene data show CDR1 as LGHNA and CDR2 as YNFKEQ. The CDR3 nucleotides read TGTGCCAGCAGCCTGACCGGGACGAACACCGGGGAGCTGTTTTTT. Translation: CASSLTGTNTGELFF.

This rearrangement joins TRBV12-3 or TRBV12-4 to TRBJ2-7, with D possibly TRBD2 on 5 matching bases. V was pared by 4 bases and J by 9 bases, with 19 bases between. This CDR3 region has 14 residues. The CDR3 sequence is CASSSTEAGTGQYF. CDR3 DNA: TGTGCCAGCAGTTCAACCGAGGCGGGTACGGGGCAGTACTTC.

The V gene is TRBV6-1, the J gene TRBJ2-1; 16 bases match TRBD2. J was trimmed by 12 bases and V by 6 bases; bases with no gene match: 17. This CDR3 is 18 amino acids long. Germline values: CDR1 MNHNS, CDR2 SASEGT. This CDR3 reads CASSSGTSGRGGGNGQFF. Written as DNA, the CDR3 is TGTGCCAGCAGCTCCGGGACTAGCGGGAGGGGGGGAGGTAACGGGCAGTTCTTC.

The gene calls are TRBV6-6 and TRBJ2-4; D could derive from TRBD1 or TRBD2 (6 bases each). Germline V gene lookup returns CDR1 MNHNY and CDR2 SVGAGI (reference sequence). This CDR3 contains 11 residues. The V gene lost 8 bases and the J gene lost 8 bases, with 10 bases spanning the gap. The CDR3 nucleotides read TGTGCCAGCGGGGGGCGGGACATTCAGTACTTC. It translates to CASGGRDIQYF.